A single sample is the source of the 2 T cell receptor beta chains below, sequenced in a study of T-cell reconstitution after alpha-beta-depleted transplantation in children listed by TCRdb under 2016. The sample's treatment or condition label, decoded: allogeneic hematopoietic cell transplantation with graft depleted of TCRalphabeta T cells and CD19 B cells. The receptor library was made with PCR. The instrument was an Illumina HiSeq 2500. TCR libraries were prepared with molecular barcoding, using unique molecular identifiers to normalize TCRbeta repertoire quantification. Using fastp at Q25 and MiXCR, TCRdb reprocessed the public reads and kept productive beta chains. Identical CDR3 proteins give one entry, which carries the most common genes and DNA. The sample records 90,000 to 130,000 distinct CDR3 sequences, about 9.4% of which are singletons. The ten largest clonotypes hold roughly a third of the sample.

Sample: PBMCs, taken before TCRalphabeta/CD19-depleted stem cell transplant. These receptors were collected from a boy aged 2 to 10 with acute lymphoblastic leukemia, due to receive a stem cell transplant.

V is TRBV5-1 and J is TRBJ2-1, with TRBD2 matching 10 bases. The CDR3 contains 14 residues. Germline values: CDR1 SGHRS, CDR2 YFSETQ. Trimming took 7 bases from V and 8 from J; bases not matched to a gene: 9. The CDR3 is CASHLAGEWDEQFF. CDR3 nucleotide sequence: TGCGCCAGCCACCTAGCGGGAGAGTGGGATGAGCAGTTCTTC.

This clonotype appeared many times. This chain uses TRBV5-5 with TRBJ2-1, with a tentative D call TRBD2 (8 bases). V gave up 4 bases and J gave up 2 bases, with 13 bases separating them. The CDR3 extends over 15 amino acids. The germline V gene encodes CDR1 SGHKS and CDR2 YYEKEE (reference sequence). The CDR3 here is CASSREGAPYNEQFF. The CDR3 DNA sequence: TGTGCCAGCAGCCGGGAGGGGGCGCCCTACAATGAGCAGTTCTTC.